These 22 T cell receptor beta chains were all obtained from the same sample, sequenced in a study of T-cell reconstitution after alpha-beta-depleted transplantation in children. Preparation of the TCRbeta library involved a method that used unique molecular identifiers. TCRdb re-derived calls from the PCR reads in MiXCR, one entry per CDR3 protein. The repertoire holds fewer than 350,000 distinct CDR3 sequences, with around a tenth as singletons. Sequencing used PBMCs, obtained before TCRalphabeta/CD19-depleted stem cell transplant. These receptors all come from a boy younger than two with acute myeloid leukemia, due to receive a stem cell transplant.

This clonotype occurred many times. DNA for the CDR3: TGTGCCAGCACTCGGGACGGTTACGAGCAGTACTTC. It specifies CASTRDGYEQYF. The chain links TRBV12-3 or TRBV12-4 to TRBJ2-7; D is possibly TRBD1 or TRBD2 (5 bases each). Trimming cost V 7 bases and J 4 bases, with 11 bases left between them. CDR3 length: 12 residues.

The table lists this clonotype with many counts. The V and J genes are TRBV2 and TRBJ1-1; D gene ambiguous. The CDR3 length is 14 residues. V was clipped by 3 bases and J by 6 bases, with 14 bases between them. Per the germline V gene, CDR1 is SNHLY and CDR2 is FYNNEI. The CDR3 here is CASSDLGLSSEAFF. The CDR3 DNA is TGTGCCAGCAGTGATCTAGGACTAAGTTCTGAAGCTTTCTTT.

The sample holds many counts of this clonotype. The chain has TRBV12-3 or TRBV12-4 and TRBJ2-7, with D possibly being TRBD1 (6 bases). The length of the CDR3 is 13 residues. Trimming removed 3 bases from V and 3 bases from J, with 9 bases in between. The CDR3 spells CASSFGQIYEQYF. The CDR3 DNA sequence: TGTGCCAGCAGTTTTGGACAGATCTACGAGCAGTACTTC.

This clonotype was counted ten times or more. V and J are TRBV11-2 and TRBJ1-2, with a tentative D call TRBD1 (5 bases). Per the germline V gene, CDR1 is SGHAT and CDR2 is FQNNGV. V gave up 0 bases and J gave up 8 bases, with 19 bases separating them. The CDR3 has 16 residues. This CDR3 is CASSLDQDSSLLGYTF. The CDR3 bases are TGTGCCAGCAGCTTAGATCAAGACAGTTCCCTCTTGGGCTACACCTTC.

This clonotype was counted many times. This rearrangement joins TRBV5-1 to TRBJ2-3; 7 positions match TRBD1. In germline, CDR1 is SGHRS, CDR2 YFSETQ. With V trimmed by 6 bases and J by 6 bases, 10 bases remained unmatched. The CDR3 sequence is 14 residues long. CDR3 residues: CASNEGAIDDTQYF. The CDR3 bases are TGCGCCAGCAATGAGGGGGCCATTGACGATACGCAGTATTTT.

This clonotype was seen repeatedly, ten times or more. The chain carries TRBV12-3 or TRBV12-4 and TRBJ2-3; D remains ambiguous. Trimming left V 3 bases short and J 2 bases short, with 3 bases between. The CDR3 has 12 residues. The CDR3 loop is CASSFLTDTQYF. The CDR3 region has the DNA TGTGCCAGCAGTTTTCTCACAGATACGCAGTATTTT.

This clonotype was observed a few times. V is TRBV14 and J is TRBJ2-7; no clear D. The CDR3 is 14 amino acids. Trimming took off 1 base at V and 2 bases at J, with 9 bases between the two ends. Germline V gene lookup returns CDR1 SGHDN and CDR2 FVKESK. The CDR3 loop reads CASSQVTGTYEQYF. In DNA, the CDR3 is TGTGCCAGCAGCCAAGTAACGGGTACCTACGAGCAGTACTTC.

This clonotype was seen ten or more times. V is TRBV4-2 and J is TRBJ1-1; D not resolved. CDR1 is LGHNA, CDR2 YNFKEQ, per germline. The CDR3 is 15 amino acids. The V and J ends lost 4 bases and 0 bases respectively, with 12 bases between them. CDR3 in DNA: TGTGCCAGCAGCCGAGATGGGAGCATGAACACTGAAGCTTTCTTT. Translation gives CASSRDGSMNTEAFF.

This clonotype was counted at least ten times. J is TRBJ2-5 and V is TRBV9; D possibly corresponds to TRBD1 (5 bases). CDR3 length equals 12 residues. V lost 4 bases to trimming and J lost 7 bases, with 11 bases between them. CDR1 SGDLS and CDR2 YYNGEE come from the germline V gene. The CDR3 region has the DNA TGTGCCAGCAGCCCCAGGGAAGGGACCCAGTACTTC. Its translation: CASSPREGTQYF.

This clonotype was counted ten times or more. This rearrangement joins TRBV5-1 to TRBJ2-5; D may correspond to TRBD1 or TRBD2 (5 bases each). V gave up 0 bases and J gave up 3 bases, with 12 bases separating them. This CDR3 has 15 amino acids. The germline gives CDR1 SGHRS, CDR2 YFSETQ. CDR3 residues: CASSLAGTVEETQYF. The CDR3 region has the DNA TGCGCCAGCAGCTTGGCAGGGACGGTGGAAGAGACCCAGTACTTC.

This clonotype is labeled as medium-sized. Germline and junction disagree at one end, which may indicate a read error. The rearrangement links TRBV12-3 or TRBV12-4 to TRBJ2-5; maybe TRBD2 (6 bases). The CDR3 is 12 residues long. CDR3 protein: CASSLARETQYF. The CDR3, as DNA: TGTGCCAGCAGTCTAGCGCGCGAGACCCAGTACTTC.

This clonotype was picked up many times. This chain links TRBV5-6 with TRBJ2-5; TRBD2 aligns across 10 bases. Germline V gene data show CDR1 as SGHDT and CDR2 as YYEEEE. Losses at the gene ends were 4 bases for V and 1 base for J; bases not matched to a gene: 4. The CDR3 has 15 residues. CDR3 residues: CASSAEREGQETQYF. The CDR3 nucleotides are TGTGCCAGCAGCGCCGAGCGGGAGGGCCAAGAGACCCAGTACTTC.

Many counts were recorded for this clonotype. The V and J genes are TRBV12-3 or TRBV12-4 and TRBJ1-1, with D perhaps matching TRBD1 (6 bases). The CDR3 runs to 20 residues. V lost 3 bases and J 2 bases, leaving 28 bases between the germline ends. CDR3 nucleotides: TGTGCCAGCAGTTTGACGATTGGCACAAGGGGGGGGCGGGAAAACACTGAAGCTTTCTTT. Translating it yields CASSLTIGTRGGRENTEAFF.

This clonotype was counted many times. V gene TRBV14 combines with J gene TRBJ2-1, with TRBD2 as a possible D gene (6 bases). The germline gives CDR1 SGHDN, CDR2 FVKESK. Deletions cut 4 bases from V and 3 bases from J, with 13 bases between. The CDR3 spans 15 residues. The CDR3 region is CASSPRDWDYNEQFF. Here the CDR3 DNA reads TGTGCCAGCAGCCCCCGGGACTGGGACTACAATGAGCAGTTCTTC.

The table lists this clonotype with many counts. This chain connects TRBV7-2 to TRBJ2-1; a weak D match, TRBD2 (7 bases). Germline V CDR1 and CDR2: SGHTA, FQGNSA. V shed 3 bases and J shed 10 bases, with 19 bases lying between them. This CDR3 contains 15 residues. The CDR3 region is CASSLRGGPSGEQFF. CDR3 in DNA: TGTGCCAGCAGCTTGAGGGGGGGGCCCTCCGGGGAGCAGTTCTTC.

This clonotype was detected many times. The CDR3, as DNA: TGTGCCAGCACCCTCGAGGGGGACTTACCCTATGGCTACACCTTC. Amino acid sequence: CASTLEGDLPYGYTF. The rearrangement joins TRBV7-2 to TRBJ1-2; the D gene is possibly TRBD1 (6 bases). Germline CDR1 and CDR2: SGHTA and FQGNSA. The CDR3 loop spans 15 amino acids. V dropped 7 bases and J dropped 4 bases, with 19 bases sitting between them.

This clonotype has only a few counts. The chain has TRBV7-2 and TRBJ1-1; the D gene is possibly TRBD1 (6 bases). Germline lookup yields CDR1 SGHTA and CDR2 FQGNSA. The length of the CDR3 is 13 residues. V was trimmed by 5 bases and J by 3 bases, leaving 10 bases between them. The CDR3 protein is CASSATGYTEAFF. The DNA of the CDR3 is TGTGCCAGCAGCGCGACAGGCTACACTGAAGCTTTCTTT.

This clonotype has only a few counts. V and J are TRBV7-8 and TRBJ2-2; D remains unclear. V was clipped by 2 bases and J by 0 bases, with 7 bases between them. CDR1 SGHVS and CDR2 FQNEAQ come from the germline V gene. This CDR3 has 15 residues. The CDR3 DNA sequence: TGTGCCAGCAGCTTAAGGATCGCGAACACCGGGGAGCTGTTTTTT. Translated: CASSLRIANTGELFF.

In its sample, this clonotype was seen a few times. The chain carries TRBV5-1 and TRBJ1-3, with D uncertain. The CDR3 totals 16 residues. The germline V gene encodes CDR1 SGHRS and CDR2 YFSETQ. With 0 bases removed from V and 0 bases from J, the gap between germline ends came to 10 bases. The CDR3 DNA reads TGCGCCAGCAGCTTGGATATCCCCTTCTCTGGAAACACCATATATTTT. Translated, it gives CASSLDIPFSGNTIYF.

The V and J genes are TRBV5-6 and TRBJ1-1; no reliable D call. Germline V gene data show CDR1 as SGHDT and CDR2 as YYEEEE. Trimming shortened V by 0 bases and J by 0 bases, and 9 bases separated the two germline ends. This CDR3 is built from 15 residues. CDR3 region: CASSLGRLMNTEAFF. The CDR3 DNA follows: TGTGCCAGCAGCTTGGGACGGCTAATGAACACTGAAGCTTTCTTT.

The genes are TRBV12-5 and TRBJ2-5, with D maybe TRBD2 (9 bases). The CDR3 has 19 amino acids. Germline V CDR1 and CDR2: LGHNT, FRNRAP. V was clipped by 1 base and J by 1 base, with 22 bases between them. The CDR3 nucleotides are TGTGCTAGTGGTTTGGAAGGGGGGCTAGCGGGGACAGGCCAAGAGACCCAGTACTTC. Translated: CASGLEGGLAGTGQETQYF. Complete variable domain (other parts from reference TRBV12-5 and TRBJ2-5): DARVTQTPRHKVTEMGQEVTMRCQPILGHNTVFWYRQTMMQGLELLAYFRNRAPLDDSGMPKDRFSAEMPDATLATLKIQPSEPRDSAVYFCASGLEGGLAGTGQETQYFGPGTRLLVL.

This clonotype came up a few times. The rearrangement uses TRBV24-1 and TRBJ2-6; perhaps D is TRBD1 or TRBD2 (5 bases each). Deletions cut 9 bases from V and 4 bases from J, with 24 bases between. Per the germline V gene, CDR1 is KGHDR and CDR2 is SFDVKD. The CDR3 covers 18 residues. The CDR3 loop reads CATPGRGPTSAGANVLTF. CDR3 sequence (DNA): TGTGCCACCCCGGGACGGGGACCGACCTCTGCCGGGGCCAACGTCCTGACTTTC.